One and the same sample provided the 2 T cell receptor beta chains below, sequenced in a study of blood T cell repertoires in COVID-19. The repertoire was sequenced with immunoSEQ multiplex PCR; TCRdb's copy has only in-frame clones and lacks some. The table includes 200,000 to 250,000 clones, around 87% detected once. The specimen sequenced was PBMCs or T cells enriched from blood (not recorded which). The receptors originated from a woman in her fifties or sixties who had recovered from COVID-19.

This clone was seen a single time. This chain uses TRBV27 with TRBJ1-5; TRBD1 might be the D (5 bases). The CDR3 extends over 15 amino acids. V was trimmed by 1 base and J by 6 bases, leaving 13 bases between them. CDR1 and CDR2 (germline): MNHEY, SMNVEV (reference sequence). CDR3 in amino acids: CASSLFRGELQPQHF. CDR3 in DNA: TGTGCCAGCAGTTTATTTCGGGGGGAACTTCAGCCCCAGCATTTT.

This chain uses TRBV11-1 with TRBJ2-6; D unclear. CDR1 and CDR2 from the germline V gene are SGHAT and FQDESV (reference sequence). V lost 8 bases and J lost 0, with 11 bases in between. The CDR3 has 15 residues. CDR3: CASVSSISGANVLTF. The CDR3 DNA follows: TGTGCCAGCGTTAGTAGCATCTCTGGGGCCAACGTCCTGACTTTC.